These 6 T cell receptor beta chains were sequenced from one sample in a study of T cells expressing NK-cell markers. TCRdb re-called the 5' RACE reads; every CDR3 protein appears as one record, without DNA. The sample data list about 390,000 distinct CDR3 sequences. Sequenced: blood T cells: a sorted CD56 or NKG2C T cell subset, CD4+ or CD8+ T cells, or bulk PBMC T cells (not recorded which). The receptor source for this set is a woman in her forties or fifties in good health.

The rearrangement joins TRBV29-1 to TRBJ2-5; the D call of TRBD2 rests on TCRdb alone, since no DNA is present to check it. Germline CDR1 reads SQVTM; CDR2 reads ANQGSEA. CDR3 length equals 15 residues. The CDR3 protein is CSVEGRTSGPGTQYF.

The chain recombines TRBV3-1 with TRBJ2-1. Germline assignment: CDR1 LGHDT and CDR2 YNNKEL (reference sequence). The CDR3 is 16 amino acids. The CDR3 region is CASSQDFSSSYNEQFF.

The chain carries TRBV6-1 and TRBJ2-5; TCRdb indicates TRBD1, and absent DNA this call remains unverified. The CDR3 totals 12 residues. Germline V gene data show CDR1 as MNHNS and CDR2 as SASEGT. The chain's CDR3 is CASSRHGETQYF.

The chain employs TRBV7-2 and TRBJ1-5; there is no DNA to check the TCRdb D call of TRBD1. This CDR3 is built from 14 residues. Germline loops: CDR1 SGHTA, CDR2 FQGNSA. CDR3 sequence reads: CASSRDILNQPQHF.

The rearrangement links TRBV11-3 to TRBJ2-3; the D call from TCRdb, TRBD2, cannot be confirmed without DNA. There are 17 residues in the CDR3. CDR1 is SGHNT, CDR2 YENEEA, per germline. CDR3 region: CASSLLPFSGSTDTQYF.

The rearrangement uses TRBV18 and TRBJ2-1. CDR1 KGHSH and CDR2 LQKENI come from the germline V gene. The CDR3 is made up of 11 amino acids. CDR3 sequence: CASSPIGEQFF.